Described below is a single T cell receptor beta chain sequence and its context. Its target is not known. The record originates from a study of shared clonotypes between healthy human individuals. The authors split each subset's genomic DNA evenly across several immunoSEQ plates. This table comes from immunoSEQ multiplex PCR, and its TCRdb copy is limited to in-frame clones, with some not included. The table lists about 1,500,000 clones, over 95% of them singletons. Overall study findings and caveats: Estimated clonotype richness was generally higher in naive than memory subsets.

Every contributor of samples was a Caucasian grown-up residing in Nashville, Tennessee. The germline gives CDR1 MNHNY, CDR2 SVGAGI (reference sequence). V dropped 7 bases and J dropped 0 bases, with 9 bases sitting between them. This CDR3 region has 14 residues. The receptor was isolated from a man aged 30-40 years in good health. V usage is TRBV6-6 and J usage is TRBJ1-4; D is unresolved. Material for sequencing was naive CD4+ T cells sorted from blood. Subset of the sample: CD45RA+ positively selected. CDR3 amino acids: CASKERPTNEKLFF. For the CDR3, the DNA is TGTGCCAGCAAAGAGAGACCAACTAATGAAAAACTGTTTTTT.